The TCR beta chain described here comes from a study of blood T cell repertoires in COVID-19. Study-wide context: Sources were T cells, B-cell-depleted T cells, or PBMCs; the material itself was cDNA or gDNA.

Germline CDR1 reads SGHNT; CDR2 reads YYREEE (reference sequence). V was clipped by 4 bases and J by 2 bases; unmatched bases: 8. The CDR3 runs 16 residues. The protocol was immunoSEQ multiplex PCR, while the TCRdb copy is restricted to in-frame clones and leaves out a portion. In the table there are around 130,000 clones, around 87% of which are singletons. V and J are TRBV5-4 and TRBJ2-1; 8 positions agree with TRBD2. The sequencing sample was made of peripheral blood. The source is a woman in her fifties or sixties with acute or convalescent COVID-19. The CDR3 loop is CASSTTGTSPYNEQFF. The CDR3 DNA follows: TGTGCCAGCAGCACCACCGGGACTAGTCCCTACAATGAGCAGTTCTTC.